This note documents a single TCR beta chain sequence. This entry is derived from a study of blood T cell repertoires in COVID-19. In the study overall: Samples taken during acute and convalescent COVID-19 were collected in the United States, Italy and Spain. Sample material is recorded as cDNA or gDNA derived from T cells, B-cell-depleted T cells, or PBMCs.

V gave up 3 bases and J gave up 1 base, with 9 bases separating them. CDR1 LGHNT and CDR2 FRNRAP come from the germline V gene. The CDR3 totals 14 residues. The data were produced by immunoSEQ multiplex PCR, yet TCRdb's version contains in-frame clones alone and is incomplete. The table records hundreds of thousands of clones, about 82% of them present only once. Recruitment covered roughly 22 US areas and drew participants whose ages spanned about 18 to 89 years. Categorization into cohorts depended on clinical history that participants reported. Material: PBMCs or T cells enriched from blood (not recorded which). The V and J genes are TRBV12-5 and TRBJ1-1, with D perhaps matching TRBD1 (6 bases). This receptor was identified in a woman aged 45-65 years with acute COVID-19. The CDR3 loop reads CASGFNRANTEAFF. For the CDR3, the DNA is TGTGCTAGTGGTTTTAACAGGGCGAACACTGAAGCTTTCTTT.